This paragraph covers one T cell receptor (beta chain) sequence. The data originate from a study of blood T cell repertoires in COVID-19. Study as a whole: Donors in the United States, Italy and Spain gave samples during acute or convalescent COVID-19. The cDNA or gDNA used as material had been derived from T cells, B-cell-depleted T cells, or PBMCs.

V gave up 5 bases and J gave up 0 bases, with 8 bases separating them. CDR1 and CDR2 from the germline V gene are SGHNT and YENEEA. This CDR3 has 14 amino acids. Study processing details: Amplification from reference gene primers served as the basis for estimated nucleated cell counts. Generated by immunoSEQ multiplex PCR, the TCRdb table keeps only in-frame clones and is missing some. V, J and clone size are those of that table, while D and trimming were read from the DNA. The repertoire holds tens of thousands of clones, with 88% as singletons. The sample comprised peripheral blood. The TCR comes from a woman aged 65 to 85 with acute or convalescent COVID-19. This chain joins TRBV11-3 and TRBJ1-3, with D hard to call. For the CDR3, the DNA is TGTGCCAGCAGCGGTCAGAACTCTGGAAACACCATATATTTT. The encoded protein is CASSGQNSGNTIYF.